These 8 T cell receptor beta chains were all obtained from the same sample, sequenced in a study of blood T cell repertoires in COVID-19. Profiled with immunoSEQ multiplex PCR; TCRdb holds only in-frame clones, not every one. The table records about 47,000 clones, roughly 87% of them present only once. Sequences were obtained from peripheral blood. These receptors originate from a man aged 55 to 70 with active COVID-19.

The chain joins TRBV27 to TRBJ1-2; 10 bases match TRBD1. This CDR3 has 16 amino acids. Germline values: CDR1 MNHEY, CDR2 SMNVEV (reference sequence). Trimming at V came to 1 base and at J to 8 bases, leaving 10 bases not matched to a gene. The CDR3 loop reads CASSLLGDRGEGGYTF. CDR3 in DNA: TGTGCCAGCAGTTTATTAGGGGACAGGGGAGAAGGAGGCTACACCTTC.

This chain uses TRBV3-1 (or the pseudogene TRBV3-2) with TRBJ1-5, with D possibly TRBD1 on 6 matching bases. From germline, CDR1 is LGHDT and CDR2 YNNKEL (reference sequence). The CDR3 has 16 amino acids. With 0 bases removed from V and 6 bases from J, the gap between germline ends came to 15 bases. The CDR3 is CASSQDGVLGGQPQHF. CDR3 nucleotides: TGTGCCAGCAGCCAAGACGGGGTTTTAGGGGGTCAGCCCCAGCATTTT.

In this sample, this clone turned up once. The J gene is TRBJ2-3, the V gene TRBV3-1 (or the pseudogene TRBV3-2); TRBD2 might be the D (6 bases). CDR1 is LGHDT, CDR2 YNNKEL, per germline (reference sequence). The V end lost 4 bases, the J end lost 9 bases, and 14 bases lay between the germline ends. The CDR3 covers 13 residues. CDR3 coding DNA: TGTGCCAGCAGCCTCAGAGGAGGGTGGACGCAGTATTTT. Amino acid sequence: CASSLRGGWTQYF.

This clone was observed a single time. This sequence joins TRBV7-9 and TRBJ2-1; D possibly corresponds to TRBD2 (7 bases). Germline CDR1 is SEHNR and CDR2 is FQNEAQ (reference sequence). The V gene lost 10 bases and the J gene lost 13 bases, with 17 bases spanning the gap. This CDR3 spans 11 amino acids. The CDR3 coding sequence is TGTGCCATCCTGGAGGGGGGGTATCAGTTCTTC. Its protein is CAILEGGYQFF.

This clone has a handful of counts. The gene calls are TRBV9 and TRBJ2-3; TRBD2 matches 7 bases. The CDR3 sequence is 13 residues long. V lost 4 bases and J lost 2; bases outside the gene matches: 1. Germline V CDR1 and CDR2: SGDLS, YYNGEE. The CDR3 DNA sequence: TGTGCCAGCAGCACTAGCGTCACAGATACGCAGTATTTT. Its protein is CASSTSVTDTQYF.

This chain uses TRBV21-1 with TRBJ2-7; the D call of TRBD2 is as the table states it, not checked on the DNA. TRBV21-1 is given as a pseudogene. The CDR3 contains 13 residues. The CDR3 region is CAPQKERVYEQYF. Here the CDR3 DNA reads TGTGCCCCTCAAAAAGAGCGGGTCTACGAGCAGTACTTC.

This clone was observed a few times. This sequence joins TRBV3-1 (or the pseudogene TRBV3-2) and TRBJ2-1; a possible D gene is TRBD2 (5 bases). Trimming removed 8 bases at V and 4 bases at J, with 6 bases between. This CDR3 comprises 11 residues. Germline CDR1 LGHDT, CDR2 YNNKEL (reference sequence). CDR3 region: CASGLYNEQFF. CDR3 nucleotides: TGTGCCAGCGGACTTTACAATGAGCAGTTCTTC.

The chain has TRBV6-6 and TRBJ1-1; 7 bases are shared with TRBD1. The CDR3 covers 15 residues. V shed 2 bases and J 11 bases; nucleotides not matched to a gene: 14. Germline lookup yields CDR1 MNHNY and CDR2 SVGAGI (reference sequence). The CDR3, as DNA: TGTGCCAGCAGTTACGTTGGGGACAGTGTGCCATCGGCTTTCTTT. Translating gives CASSYVGDSVPSAFF.